The TCR beta chain under discussion was sequenced for a study of cytomegalovirus exposure and HLA in healthy donors. Study-level background: Samples from HLA-typed donors yielded about 85 million unique TCRs in an early data release. Study-level findings and limits: Immune exposure information comprised only CMV serostatus. Analysis performed later found around 15,000 TCR beta sequences associated with HLA alleles at 0.05 false discovery rate.

On this clone itself: No antigen is known for it.

Vbeta (60) and Jbeta (13) primers were used in the PCR. Assay used: immunoSEQ multiplex PCR; TCRdb lists only in-frame clones, some missing. The table has some 150,000 clones, 85% to 90% seen once; the top ten hold about 5%. V shed 4 bases, J shed 0 bases, and the junction held 4 bases outside the gene matches. This CDR3 is built from 15 residues. Per germline, CDR1 PRHDT and CDR2 FYEKMQ (reference sequence). Likely unrecorded immune exposures existed in these nominally healthy donors. This TCR was recovered from a woman in her thirties in good health and CMV-seronegative. The V call is TRBV13, the J call TRBJ1-2; 8 bases match TRBD1. Sequences were obtained from PBMCs. The CDR3 protein is CASSSGQGTNYGYTF. CDR3 sequence (DNA): TGTGCCAGCAGCTCCGGACAGGGTACTAACTATGGCTACACCTTC.